These 21 T cell receptor beta chains were sequenced from one sample in a study of blood T cell repertoires in COVID-19. Only in-frame clones appear in the TCRdb table, and some are missing; sequencing was by immunoSEQ multiplex PCR. The sample lists roughly 72,000 clones, about four fifths seen once, with over 15% in the top ten. The specimen sequenced was peripheral blood. These receptors were obtained from a man between 65 and 79 years old who had recovered from COVID-19.

The CDR3 spells CASSARPGTSGPSYNEQFF. CDR3 coding DNA: TGTGCCAGCAGCGCCCGTCCAGGGACTAGCGGACCCTCCTACAATGAGCAGTTCTTC. The chain joins TRBV7-6 to TRBJ2-1, with TRBD2 matching 11 bases. Germline lookup yields CDR1 SGHVS and CDR2 FNYEAQ. CDR3 length: 19 residues. The J segment lost 0 bases and the V segment lost 5 bases, leaving 12 bases of the junction unmatched.

The V call is TRBV19, the J call TRBJ2-3; 8 bases fit TRBD2. The CDR3 covers 16 residues. V dropped 4 bases and J dropped 2; count of bases not matched to a gene: 8. Germline values: CDR1 LNHDA, CDR2 SQIVND (reference sequence). Here the CDR3 DNA reads TGTGCCAGTAGTAGTATCGGTAGCGGGGCCACAGATACGCAGTATTTT. Protein sequence: CASSSIGSGATDTQYF.

V usage is TRBV5-6 and J usage is TRBJ2-4; 8 positions agree with TRBD1. The CDR3 is made up of 12 amino acids. Germline V lookup: CDR1 SGHDT, CDR2 YYEEEE. Trimming cost V 4 bases and J 8 bases; bases outside gene matches: 2. CDR3: CASSLQGDIQYF. The CDR3 DNA is TGTGCCAGCAGCCTACAGGGGGACATTCAGTACTTC. Full variable domain (rest looked up from reference TRBV5-6 and TRBJ2-4): DAGVTQSPTHLIKTRGQQVTLRCSPKSGHDTVSWYQQALGQGPQFIFQYYEEEERQRGNFPDRFSGHQFPNYSSELNVNALLLGDSALYLCASSLQGDIQYFGAGTRLSVL.

The rearrangement joins TRBV18 to TRBJ1-5, with 7 bases fitting TRBD1. The CDR3 is 20 amino acids. Germline V gene lookup returns CDR1 KGHSH and CDR2 LQKENI. J lost 0 bases, V lost 2 bases, and 16 bases had no gene match. The CDR3 nucleotides read TGTGCCAGCTCACCAGGCCGGGACAGATCTTCCCATTATAGCAATCAGCCCCAGCATTTT. Protein sequence: CASSPGRDRSSHYSNQPQHF.

The chain combines TRBV28 with TRBJ1-5; D is possibly TRBD1 (6 bases). The CDR3 length is 15 residues. The V end lost 4 bases, the J end lost 0 bases, and 10 bases lay between the germline ends. CDR1 is MDHEN and CDR2 is SYDVKM in the germline V gene. This CDR3 reads CASSSIQGSNQPQHF. The CDR3, as DNA: TGTGCCAGCAGTTCCATACAGGGTAGCAATCAGCCCCAGCATTTT.

The chain uses TRBV28 and TRBJ2-7, with 7 bases aligning to TRBD2. This CDR3 has 15 amino acids. Germline CDR1 and CDR2: MDHEN and SYDVKM. V shed 4 bases and J 0 bases; nucleotides not matched to a gene: 6. The CDR3 sequence: CASSSPRTSSYEQYF. As DNA, the CDR3 is TGTGCCAGCAGTTCCCCGCGGACTAGCTCCTACGAGCAGTACTTC.

The rearrangement links TRBV4-2 to TRBJ2-1; 8 bases match TRBD2. The CDR3 is made up of 16 amino acids. The V segment lost 0 bases and the J segment 7 bases; nucleotides outside the gene matches: 8. Germline assignment: CDR1 LGHNA and CDR2 YNFKEQ. The CDR3, as DNA: TGTGCCAGCAGCCAAGAACCGGGGGGGCCATGGAATGAGCAGTTCTTC. Translation gives CASSQEPGGPWNEQFF.

The J gene is TRBJ1-2, the V gene TRBV19; possibly TRBD1 for D (6 bases). CDR3 size: 13 residues. CDR1 and CDR2 (germline): LNHDA, SQIVND (reference sequence). V lost 4 bases to trimming and J lost 6 bases, with 12 bases between them. The chain's CDR3 is CASSSTGTNGYTF. As DNA, the CDR3 is TGTGCCAGTAGTAGTACAGGGACCAATGGCTACACCTTC.

Remarks on this clone: Its ends do not fully match the called genes, so a read error is possible. This chain links TRBV14 with TRBJ1-3; no definite D call. From germline, CDR1 is SGHDN and CDR2 FVKESK. CDR3 length: 12 amino acids. The CDR3 region is CASSQGGDTIYF. CDR3 bases: TGTGCCAGCAGCCAAGGTGGAGACACCATATATTTT.

The chain links TRBV2 to TRBJ2-2, with D possibly being TRBD1 (6 bases). Trimming took 4 bases from V and 5 from J, leaving 11 bases between them. Per the germline V gene, CDR1 is SNHLY and CDR2 is FYNNEI. This CDR3 is 14 amino acids long. The CDR3 sequence is CASSARQVTGELFF. The CDR3 DNA is TGTGCCAGCAGTGCCCGACAGGTAACCGGGGAGCTGTTTTTT.

The chain employs TRBV28 and TRBJ1-2; 10 nucleotides match TRBD1. V was pared by 5 bases and J by 6 bases, with 9 bases of the junction left unmatched. Germline V gene sequence: CDR1 MDHEN, CDR2 SYDVKM. The CDR3 sequence is 15 residues long. In DNA form, the CDR3 reads TGTGCCAGCAGTCCCGGGACAGGGGTGGTCGATGGCTACACCTTC. Protein: CASSPGTGVVDGYTF.

The rearrangement joins TRBV29-1 to TRBJ2-3; TRBD2 aligns across 9 bases. V dropped 3 bases and J dropped 4; count of bases not matched to a gene: 8. This CDR3 has 15 residues. Germline V gives CDR1 SQVTM, CDR2 ANQGSEA. CDR3: CSVDGLAGSADTQYF. DNA of the CDR3: TGCAGCGTTGATGGGCTAGCGGGATCTGCAGATACGCAGTATTTT.

V gene TRBV18 combines with J gene TRBJ2-2; 9 bases align to TRBD1. With 3 bases clipped from V and 5 bases from J, the junction kept 4 bases outside the gene matches. CDR1 is KGHSH and CDR2 is LQKENI in the germline V gene. The CDR3 loop spans 15 amino acids. In DNA, the CDR3 is TGTGCCAGCTCACCGCGACAGGGGGGTACCGGGGAGCTGTTTTTT. Its protein is CASSPRQGGTGELFF. Together with reference TRBV18 and TRBJ2-2, the CDR3 gives the full variable domain: NAGVMQNPRHLVRRRGQEARLRCSPMKGHSHVYWYRQLPEEGLKFMVYLQKENIIDESGMPKERFSAEFPKEGPSILRIQQVVRGDSAAYFCASSPRQGGTGELFFGEGSRLTVL.

V is TRBV2 and J is TRBJ1-1; TRBD1 is a possible D gene (5 bases). The CDR3 spans 14 residues. V dropped 3 bases and J dropped 3 bases, with 11 bases sitting between them. Germline-derived CDR1 and CDR2 are SNHLY and FYNNEI. The CDR3 reads CASSDRDLDTEAFF. In DNA form, the CDR3 reads TGTGCCAGCAGTGACAGGGACTTGGACACTGAAGCTTTCTTT.

The rearrangement joins TRBV5-1 to TRBJ2-5; 13 bases map to TRBD2. Germline CDR1 reads SGHRS; CDR2 reads YFSETQ. With 4 bases clipped from V and 1 base from J, the junction kept 4 bases outside the gene matches. This CDR3 has 16 residues. The CDR3 here is CASSPGLAGSQETQYF. The DNA for the CDR3 is TGCGCCAGCAGCCCGGGACTAGCGGGGAGCCAAGAGACCCAGTACTTC.

This rearrangement joins TRBV28 to TRBJ1-5; D might be TRBD1 (6 bases). The CDR3 has 13 residues. The germline V gene encodes CDR1 MDHEN and CDR2 SYDVKM. V dropped 5 bases and J dropped 5 bases, with 10 bases sitting between them. Here the CDR3 DNA reads TGTGCCAGCAGTAATTCAGGGGATCAGCCCCAGCATTTT. It encodes CASSNSGDQPQHF.

The chain has TRBV28 and TRBJ2-3; tentative D call: TRBD2 (6 bases). Germline CDR1 is MDHEN and CDR2 is SYDVKM. Trimming shortened V by 5 bases and J by 2 bases, and 20 bases separated the two germline ends. CDR3 size: 17 residues. This CDR3 is CASSGVGRGDFTDTQYF. DNA for the CDR3: TGTGCCAGCAGTGGAGTCGGGCGGGGAGACTTCACAGATACGCAGTATTTT.

V and J are TRBV19 and TRBJ1-1; D is ambiguous. With 5 bases removed from V and 8 bases from J, the gap between germline ends came to 9 bases. The CDR3 covers 11 residues. The germline V gene encodes CDR1 LNHDA and CDR2 SQIVND (reference sequence). The CDR3 nucleotides read TGTGCCAGTAGTGACTACTTGGAAGCTTTCTTT. Translated: CASSDYLEAFF. The whole variable domain, filled in from reference TRBV19 and TRBJ1-1, reads DGGITQSPKYLFRKEGQNVTLSCEQNLNHDAMYWYRQDPGQGLRLIYYSQIVNDFQKGDIAEGYSVSREKKESFPLTVTSAQKNPTAFYLCASSDYLEAFFGQGTRLTVV.

This chain connects TRBV7-2 to TRBJ2-7; the D gene is possibly TRBD1 (5 bases). Trimming left V 5 bases short and J 6 bases short, with 11 bases between. The CDR3 has 12 residues. The germline gives CDR1 SGHTA, CDR2 FQGNSA. CDR3 region: CASSTPGFEQYF. The DNA for the CDR3 is TGTGCCAGCAGCACTCCAGGGTTCGAGCAGTACTTC.

This chain connects TRBV6-4 to TRBJ1-1; 7 bases map to TRBD1. The length of the CDR3 is 14 residues. Germline V lookup: CDR1 MRHNA, CDR2 SNTAGT. V lost 5 bases and J lost 1; bases outside the gene matches: 4. As DNA, the CDR3 is TGTGCCAGCAGTCCCGACAGGGAGAACACTGAAGCTTTCTTT. The encoded protein is CASSPDRENTEAFF.

V gene TRBV4-1 combines with J gene TRBJ2-3; no clear D gene. The CDR3 spans 13 residues. V gave up 4 bases and J gave up 6 bases, with 11 bases separating them. Germline V lookup: CDR1 MGHRA, CDR2 YSYEKL. The CDR3 bases are TGCGCCAGCAGCCGCTCAGGCCCGGATACGCAGTATTTT. It codes for CASSRSGPDTQYF.